This T cell receptor (beta chain) was observed in a study of cytomegalovirus exposure and HLA in healthy donors. General study points: The study labeled 150 to 200 TCR beta chains cytomegalovirus-associated.

The V and J ends lost 2 bases and 8 bases respectively, with 10 bases between them. The germline V gene encodes CDR1 LNHDA and CDR2 SQIVND (reference sequence). This CDR3 has 13 residues. In this sample, this clone turned up once. Its antigen is undetermined. PCR amplification relied on 60 Vbeta primers (plus 13 Jbeta primers). Produced via immunoSEQ multiplex PCR; TCRdb's table is partial and in-frame only. The data contain about 190,000 clones, roughly four fifths of them singletons. Sequencing was carried out using PBMCs. This TCR derives from a woman younger than 45 in good health and CMV-seropositive. The chain carries TRBV19 and TRBJ2-1, with TRBD1 as a possible D gene (6 bases). This CDR3 is CASSINRVDEQFF. CDR3 nucleotides: TGTGCCAGTAGTATAAACAGGGTGGATGAGCAGTTCTTC.